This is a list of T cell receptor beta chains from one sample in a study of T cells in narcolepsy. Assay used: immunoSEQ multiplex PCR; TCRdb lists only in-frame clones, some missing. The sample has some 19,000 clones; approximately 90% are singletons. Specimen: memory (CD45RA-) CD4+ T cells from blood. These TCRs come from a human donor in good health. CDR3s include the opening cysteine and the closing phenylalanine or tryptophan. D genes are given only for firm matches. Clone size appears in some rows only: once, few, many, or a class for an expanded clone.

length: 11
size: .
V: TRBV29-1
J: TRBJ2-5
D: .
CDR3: CSVALGETQYF
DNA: TGCAGCGTTGCACTTGGGGAGACCCAGTACTTC

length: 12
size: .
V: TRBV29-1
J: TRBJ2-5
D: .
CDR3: CSVGPERETQYF
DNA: TGCAGCGTTGGGCCGGAGAGAGAGACCCAGTACTTC

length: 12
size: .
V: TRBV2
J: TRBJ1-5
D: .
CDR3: CASRGTGVTQHF
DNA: TGTGCCAGCAGAGGGACGGGCGTGACCCAGCATTTT

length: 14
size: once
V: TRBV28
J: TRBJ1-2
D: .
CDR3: CASSSNDRNYGYTF
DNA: TGTGCCAGCAGCTCAAATGACAGAAACTATGGCTACACCTTC

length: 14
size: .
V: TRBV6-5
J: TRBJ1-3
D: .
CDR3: CASSSPGQRNTIYF
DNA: TGTGCCAGCAGCTCTCCGGGACAAAGAAACACCATATATTTT

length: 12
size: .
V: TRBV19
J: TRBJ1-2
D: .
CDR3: CASINGPYGYTF
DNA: TGTGCCAGTATAAACGGGCCCTATGGCTACACCTTC

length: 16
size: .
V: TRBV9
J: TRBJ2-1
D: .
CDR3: CASSVEARLAYNEQFF
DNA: TGTGCCAGCAGCGTAGAGGCTAGGTTGGCCTACAATGAGCAGTTCTTC

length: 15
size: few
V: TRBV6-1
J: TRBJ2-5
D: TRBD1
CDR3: CASSTGGLYQETQYF
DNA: TGTGCCAGCAGTACAGGGGGACTGTACCAAGAGACCCAGTACTTC

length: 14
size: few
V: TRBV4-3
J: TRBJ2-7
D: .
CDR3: CASSQGSAAYEQYF
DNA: TGCGCCAGCAGCCAGGGTTCGGCGGCCTACGAGCAGTACTTC

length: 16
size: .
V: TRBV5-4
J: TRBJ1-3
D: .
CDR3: CASSPQPQQPGNTIYF
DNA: TGTGCCAGCAGCCCGCAGCCCCAGCAACCTGGAAACACCATATATTTT

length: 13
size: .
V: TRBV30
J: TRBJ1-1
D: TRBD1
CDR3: CAWSPRGGTEAFF
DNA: TGTGCCTGGAGCCCCAGGGGGGGCACTGAAGCTTTCTTT

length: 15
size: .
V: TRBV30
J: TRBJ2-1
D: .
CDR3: CAWSSTAGVLNEQFF
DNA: TGTGCCTGGAGTTCTACAGCTGGAGTCCTCAATGAGCAGTTCTTC

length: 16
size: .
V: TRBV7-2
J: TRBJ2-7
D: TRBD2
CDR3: CASSLGLAGVGFEQYF
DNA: TGTGCCAGCAGCTTAGGACTAGCGGGAGTTGGATTCGAGCAGTACTTC

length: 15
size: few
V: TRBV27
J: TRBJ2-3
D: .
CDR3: CASSPTGRSTDTQYF
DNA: TGTGCCAGCAGTCCTACAGGGAGGAGCACAGATACGCAGTATTTT

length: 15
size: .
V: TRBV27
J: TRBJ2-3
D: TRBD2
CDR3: CASSLTSGGGDTQYF
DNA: TGTGCCAGCAGTTTGACTAGCGGGGGGGGAGATACGCAGTATTTT

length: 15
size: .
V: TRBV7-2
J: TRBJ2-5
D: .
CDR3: CASSRDYPWLETQYF
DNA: TGTGCCAGCAGCCGAGACTACCCTTGGTTGGAGACCCAGTACTTC

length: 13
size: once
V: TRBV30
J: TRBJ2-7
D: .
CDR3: CAWSPPRPYEQYF
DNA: TGTGCCTGGAGCCCACCTAGACCTTACGAGCAGTACTTC

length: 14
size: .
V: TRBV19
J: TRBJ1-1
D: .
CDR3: CASSSPALNTEAFF
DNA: TGTGCCAGTAGTAGTCCAGCCCTGAACACTGAAGCTTTCTTT

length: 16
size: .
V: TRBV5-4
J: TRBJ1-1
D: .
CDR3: CASSLEPGEMNTEAFF
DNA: TGTGCCAGCAGCTTGGAACCAGGGGAGATGAACACTGAAGCTTTCTTT

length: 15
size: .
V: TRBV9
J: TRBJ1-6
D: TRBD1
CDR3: CASSDAKGGNSPLHF
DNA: TGTGCCAGCAGCGACGCGAAAGGGGGCAATTCACCCCTCCACTTT

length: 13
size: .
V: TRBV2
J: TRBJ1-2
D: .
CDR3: CASSVVVGYGYTF
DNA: TGTGCCAGCAGTGTGGTAGTCGGCTATGGCTACACCTTC

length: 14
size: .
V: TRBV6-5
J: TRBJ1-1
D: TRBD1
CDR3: CASSRDRVVTEAFF
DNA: TGTGCCAGCAGTCGAGACAGGGTGGTCACTGAAGCTTTCTTT

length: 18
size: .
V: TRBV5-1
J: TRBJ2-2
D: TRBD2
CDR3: CASSPLGSGISDTGELFF
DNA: TGCGCCAGCAGCCCTCTTGGTAGCGGGATTTCGGACACCGGGGAGCTGTTTTTT

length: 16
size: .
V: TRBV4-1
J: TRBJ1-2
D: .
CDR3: CASSQDRGVGYYGYTF
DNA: TGCGCCAGCAGCCAAGATCGGGGGGTAGGTTATTATGGCTACACCTTC

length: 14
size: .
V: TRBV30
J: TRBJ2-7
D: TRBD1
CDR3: CAWSVSGGSYEQYF
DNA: TGTGCCTGGAGTGTCTCAGGGGGCTCCTACGAGCAGTACTTC

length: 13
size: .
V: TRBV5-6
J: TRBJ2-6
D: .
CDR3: CASSYFGNNVLTF
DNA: TGTGCCAGCAGCTATTTTGGGAACAACGTCCTGACTTTC

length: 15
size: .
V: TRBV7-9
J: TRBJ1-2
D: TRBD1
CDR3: CASSLAGQGHYGYTF
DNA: TGTGCCAGCAGCTTAGCCGGACAGGGTCACTATGGCTACACCTTC

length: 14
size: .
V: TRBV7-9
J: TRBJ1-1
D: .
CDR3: CASSLSTVNTEAFF
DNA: TGTGCCAGCAGCTTATCCACGGTTAACACTGAAGCTTTCTTT

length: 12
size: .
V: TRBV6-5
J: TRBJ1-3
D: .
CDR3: CASSSGLNTIYF
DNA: TGTGCCAGCAGTTCCGGACTAAACACCATATATTTT

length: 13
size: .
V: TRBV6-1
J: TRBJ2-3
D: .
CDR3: CASSEVYTDTQYF
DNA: TGTGCCAGCAGTGAGGTCTACACAGATACGCAGTATTTT

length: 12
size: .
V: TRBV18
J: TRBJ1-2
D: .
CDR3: CASSPTDYGYTF
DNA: TGTGCCAGCTCACCAACAGACTATGGCTACACCTTC

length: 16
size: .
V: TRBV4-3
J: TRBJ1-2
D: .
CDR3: CASSQETALSGSGYTF
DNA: TGCGCCAGCAGCCAAGAAACGGCCCTGAGCGGTAGCGGCTACACCTTC

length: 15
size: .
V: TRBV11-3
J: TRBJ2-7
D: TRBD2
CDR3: CASSSRLAGYYEQYF
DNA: TGTGCCAGCAGCTCAAGACTAGCGGGGTACTACGAGCAGTACTTC

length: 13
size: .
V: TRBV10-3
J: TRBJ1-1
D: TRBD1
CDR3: CASRTGGHTEAFF
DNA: TGTGCCAGCAGGACAGGGGGCCACACTGAAGCTTTCTTT

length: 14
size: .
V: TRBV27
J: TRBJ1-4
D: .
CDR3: CASSSRTTNEKLFF
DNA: TGTGCCAGCAGTTCTAGAACAACTAATGAAAAACTGTTTTTT

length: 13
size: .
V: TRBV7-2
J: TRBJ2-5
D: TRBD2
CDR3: CASSPLAGGEQYF
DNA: TGTGCCAGCAGCCCACTAGCGGGAGGGGAGCAGTACTTC

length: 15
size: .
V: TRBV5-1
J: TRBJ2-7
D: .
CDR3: CASSLEYPGISEQYF
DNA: TGCGCCAGCAGCTTGGAATACCCGGGGATCTCCGAGCAGTACTTC

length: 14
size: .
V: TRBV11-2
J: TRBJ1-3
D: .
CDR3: CASSTSGSGNTIYF
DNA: TGTGCCAGCAGCACCAGTGGGTCTGGAAACACCATATATTTT

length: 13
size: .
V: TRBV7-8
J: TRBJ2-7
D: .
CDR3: CASSPTPRYEQYF
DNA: TGTGCCAGCAGCCCAACCCCACGTTACGAGCAGTACTTC

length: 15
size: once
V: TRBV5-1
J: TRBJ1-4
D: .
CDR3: CASSLARNYNEKLFF
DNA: TGCGCCAGCAGCTTGGCCCGGAACTATAATGAAAAACTGTTTTTT

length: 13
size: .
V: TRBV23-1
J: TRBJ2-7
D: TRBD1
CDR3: CAREDRGSREQYF
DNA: TGCGCCAGGGAGGACAGGGGGTCTCGGGAGCAGTACTTC

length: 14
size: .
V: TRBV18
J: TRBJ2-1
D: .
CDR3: CASSPRGIYNEQFF
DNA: TGTGCCAGCTCACCACGCGGGATCTACAATGAGCAGTTCTTC

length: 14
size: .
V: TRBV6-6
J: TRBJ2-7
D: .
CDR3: CASRTWDGAYEQYF
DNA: TGTGCCAGCAGGACCTGGGACGGAGCCTACGAGCAGTACTTC

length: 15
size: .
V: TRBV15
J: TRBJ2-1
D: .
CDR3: CATSRDPRAYNEQFF
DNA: TGTGCCACCAGCAGAGATCCCAGGGCCTACAATGAGCAGTTCTTC

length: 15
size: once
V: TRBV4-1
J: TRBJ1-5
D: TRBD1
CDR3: CASSPRDRGLQPQHF
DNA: TGCGCCAGCAGCCCGCGGGACAGGGGGCTTCAGCCCCAGCATTTT